The text below deals with one TCR beta chain. Its cognate antigen is unknown. This record comes from a study of cytomegalovirus exposure and HLA in healthy donors. General study points: According to a later analysis, donors in an Asian-associated ancestry cluster reportedly had fewer N-insertions than the roughly 670-donor mean. About 87% or about 30% of the time was how often most TCR beta V segments were productive, according to an earlier analysis.

PCR was performed using 60 Vbeta and 13 Jbeta primers. Data came from immunoSEQ multiplex PCR; TCRdb stores just in-frame clones and leaves some out. This table has 150,000 to 200,000 clones, approximately 70% appearing once. Sequencing was carried out using PBMCs. The TCR sequence derives from a man in his late teens or twenties in good health and CMV-seropositive.

CDR3 loop: CASSLLGGGPMNTEAFF. The CDR3 nucleotides are TGTGCCAGCAGCTTATTAGGGGGAGGGCCCATGAACACTGAAGCTTTCTTT. J is TRBJ1-1 and V is TRBV11-2, with D possibly being TRBD1 (6 bases). Germline V gene sequence: CDR1 SGHAT, CDR2 FQNNGV. The CDR3 spans 17 residues. Trimming took off 2 bases at V and 0 bases at J, with 16 bases between the two ends.